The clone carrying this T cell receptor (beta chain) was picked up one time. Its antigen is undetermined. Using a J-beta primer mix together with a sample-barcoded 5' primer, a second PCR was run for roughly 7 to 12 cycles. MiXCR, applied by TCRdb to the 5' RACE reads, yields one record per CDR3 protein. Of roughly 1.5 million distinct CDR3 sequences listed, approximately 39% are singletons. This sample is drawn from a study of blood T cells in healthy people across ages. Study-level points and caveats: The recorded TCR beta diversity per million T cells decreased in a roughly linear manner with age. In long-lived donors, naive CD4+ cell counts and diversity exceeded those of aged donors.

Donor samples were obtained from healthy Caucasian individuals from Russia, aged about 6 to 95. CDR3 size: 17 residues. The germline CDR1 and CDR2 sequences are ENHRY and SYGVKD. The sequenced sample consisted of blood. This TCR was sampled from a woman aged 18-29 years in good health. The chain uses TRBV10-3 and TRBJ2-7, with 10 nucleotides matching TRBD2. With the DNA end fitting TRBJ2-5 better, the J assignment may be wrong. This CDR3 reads CAISEGVGTSGKETQYF. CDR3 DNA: TGTGCCATCAGTGAGGGGGTTGGAACTAGCGGGAAGGAGACCCAGTACTTC.